This T cell receptor beta chain was recorded in a study of blood T cell repertoires in COVID-19. The wider study: T cells, B-cell-depleted T cells, or PBMCs provided the cDNA or gDNA that served as material.

How the authors handled the data: For nucleated cells, counts were estimated from reference gene primer amplification. Generated by immunoSEQ multiplex PCR, the TCRdb table keeps only in-frame clones and is missing some. V and J calls and clone size are copied from that table; D and trimming were computed from the DNA. The sample holds a few hundred thousand clones, roughly 85% seen once. The CDR3 loop spans 13 amino acids. Trimming shortened V by 0 bases and J by 4 bases, and 6 bases separated the two germline ends. Germline lookup yields CDR1 SGHTA and CDR2 FQGTGA. Material for sequencing was peripheral blood. V is TRBV7-3 and J is TRBJ1-1; TRBD1 is a possible D gene (6 bases). This TCR came from a woman aged 18-29 years with acute or convalescent COVID-19. Written as DNA, the CDR3 is TGTGCCAGCAGCTTAACCAGGGGCACTGAAGCTTTCTTT. Translation gives CASSLTRGTEAFF.